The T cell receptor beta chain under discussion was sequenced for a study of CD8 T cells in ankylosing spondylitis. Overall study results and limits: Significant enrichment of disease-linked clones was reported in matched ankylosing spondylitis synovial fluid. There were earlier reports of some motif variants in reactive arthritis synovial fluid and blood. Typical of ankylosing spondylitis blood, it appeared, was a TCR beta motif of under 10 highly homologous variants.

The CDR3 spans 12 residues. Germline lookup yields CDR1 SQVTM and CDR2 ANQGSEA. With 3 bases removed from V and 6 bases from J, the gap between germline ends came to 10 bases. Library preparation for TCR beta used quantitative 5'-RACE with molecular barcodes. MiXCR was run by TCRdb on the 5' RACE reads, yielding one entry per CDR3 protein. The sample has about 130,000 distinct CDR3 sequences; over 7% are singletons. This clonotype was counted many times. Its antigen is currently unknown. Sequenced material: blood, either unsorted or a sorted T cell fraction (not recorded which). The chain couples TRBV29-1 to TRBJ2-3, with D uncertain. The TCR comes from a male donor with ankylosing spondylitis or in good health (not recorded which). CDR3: CSVDMTSDTQYF. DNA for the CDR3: TGCAGCGTTGATATGACCTCGGATACGCAGTATTTT.